What follows are 22 T cell receptor beta chains derived from one specimen sequenced in a study of shared clonotypes between healthy human individuals. Assay used: immunoSEQ multiplex PCR; TCRdb lists only in-frame clones, some missing. The sample holds hundreds of thousands of clones, over 65% seen once. Sequenced input: memory CD4+ T cells sorted from blood. Specified subset: CD45RA-negative fraction. These receptor sequences come from a woman aged 25 to 39 in good health.

The chain is built from TRBV2 and TRBJ1-4, with D unclear. CDR1 is SNHLY and CDR2 is FYNNEI in the germline V gene. V was pared by 1 base and J by 10 bases, with 13 bases between. CDR3 length: 14 residues. Here the CDR3 DNA reads TGTGCCAGCAGTGAAGGGTTCGGGAGGCGAAAACTGTTTTTT. It yields the protein CASSEGFGRRKLFF. The whole variable domain, remainder taken from reference TRBV2 and TRBJ1-4, is EPEVTQTPSHQVTQMGQEVILRCVPISNHLYFYWYRQILGQKVEFLVSFYNNEISEKSEIFDDQFSVERPDGSNFTLKIRSTKLEDSAMYFCASSEGFGRRKLFFGSGTQLSVL.

The chain carries TRBV2 and TRBJ1-1; the D is unclear. Germline lookup yields CDR1 SNHLY and CDR2 FYNNEI. The CDR3 runs 13 residues. V was clipped by 6 bases and J by 1 base, with 9 bases between them. The CDR3 bases are TGTGCCAGCAGACTCGACTGGAACACTGAAGCTTTCTTT. It specifies CASRLDWNTEAFF.

This clone was found a few times. The V gene is TRBV5-1, the J gene TRBJ1-5; 9 bases are shared with TRBD1. CDR3 length equals 15 residues. V lost 4 bases to trimming and J lost 7 bases; unmatched junction nucleotides: 9. CDR1 and CDR2 from the germline V gene are SGHRS and YFSETQ. The CDR3 DNA sequence: TGCGCCAGCAGCGTCGGGACAGGGCAGGGGCAGCCCCAGCATTTT. This sequence encodes CASSVGTGQGQPQHF.

Of note for this clone: Other DNA sequences of this sample code for an identical CDR3. The chain employs TRBV18 and TRBJ1-1; 7 nucleotides line up with TRBD1. The CDR3 covers 14 residues. V dropped 4 bases and J dropped 0; count of bases not matched to a gene: 2. The germline gives CDR1 KGHSH, CDR2 LQKENI. This CDR3 reads CASSRDSLNTEAFF. The CDR3 bases are TGTGCCAGCTCACGGGACAGCTTGAACACTGAAGCTTTCTTT. Together with reference TRBV18 and TRBJ1-1, the CDR3 gives the full variable domain: NAGVMQNPRHLVRRRGQEARLRCSPMKGHSHVYWYRQLPEEGLKFMVYLQKENIIDESGMPKERFSAEFPKEGPSILRIQQVVRGDSAAYFCASSRDSLNTEAFFGQGTRLTVV.

V usage is TRBV14 and J usage is TRBJ2-1; 12 positions agree with TRBD1. With 9 bases clipped from V and 7 bases from J, the junction kept 10 bases outside the gene matches. Germline CDR1 and CDR2: SGHDN and FVKESK. This CDR3 is built from 15 residues. CDR3 protein: CASNSGTGGKNEQFF. The CDR3, as DNA: TGTGCCAGTAACTCAGGGACAGGGGGCAAAAATGAGCAGTTCTTC.

V is TRBV28 and J is TRBJ2-1; D may be TRBD1 or TRBD2 (5 bases each). The CDR3 has 16 residues. V shed 4 bases and J shed 0 bases, with 13 bases lying between them. The V gene's germline CDR1 is MDHEN and CDR2 SYDVKM. CDR3 loop: CASSSRGTHSYNEQFF. CDR3 bases: TGTGCCAGCAGTTCCCGTGGGACCCACTCCTACAATGAGCAGTTCTTC.

The chain is built from TRBV4-1 and TRBJ2-3; TRBD2 matches 11 bases. Germline V gene data show CDR1 as MGHRA and CDR2 as YSYEKL. V lost 4 bases, J lost 7 bases, and 22 bases stayed unmatched. This CDR3 region has 20 residues. DNA for the CDR3: TGCGCCAGCAGCCTACTCTTCACACGGGGACTAGCGGAGGGTTCGTATACGCAGTATTTT. This translates into CASSLLFTRGLAEGSYTQYF.

This clone appeared a few times. The chain joins TRBV5-8 to TRBJ2-5; 7 bases line up with TRBD1. The V and J ends lost 4 bases and 5 bases, in that order; junction bases with no gene match: 5. This CDR3 has 13 residues. CDR1 SGHTS and CDR2 YDEGEE come from the germline V gene. Here the CDR3 DNA reads TGTGCCAGCAGCCGACAGGGATCGGAGACCCAGTACTTC. Translated: CASSRQGSETQYF. Based on the CDR3 plus reference TRBV5-8 and TRBJ2-5, the full variable domain is EAGVTQSPTHLIKTRGQQATLRCSPISGHTSVYWYQQALGLGLQFLLWYDEGEERNRGNFPPRFSGRQFPNYSSELNVNALELEDSALYLCASSRQGSETQYFGPGTRLLVL.

Comments on this clone: Other DNA sequences from this sample encode an identical CDR3 as well. The chain links TRBV18 to TRBJ1-1; 7 nucleotides match TRBD1. The CDR3 consists of 14 residues. Germline V gene data show CDR1 as KGHSH and CDR2 as LQKENI. The trim removed 4 bases at V and 0 bases at J, leaving 2 bases unmatched. The CDR3 bases are TGTGCCAGCTCACGGGACAGTTTGAACACTGAAGCTTTCTTT. It translates to CASSRDSLNTEAFF.

This clone was seen a few times. This chain links TRBV4-1 with TRBJ1-2; D gene uncertain. V was clipped by 3 bases and J by 7 bases, with 27 bases between them. CDR1 and CDR2 from the germline V gene are MGHRA and YSYEKL. CDR3 length: 18 residues. The CDR3 sequence: CASSHRTRGRSSLGGYTF. Here the CDR3 DNA reads TGCGCCAGCAGCCATCGAACTCGAGGACGGAGTAGCTTGGGTGGCTACACCTTC.

This chain links TRBV27 with TRBJ2-1; TRBD2 agrees at 10 bases. The length of the CDR3 is 15 residues. The V gene end was trimmed by 4 bases and the J gene end by 6 bases; junction bases not matched to a gene: 6. Germline V gives CDR1 MNHEY, CDR2 SMNVEV (reference sequence). The CDR3 DNA follows: TGTGCCAGCAGTTCTATAAGCGGGAGGGGCAATGAGCAGTTCTTC. Encoded protein: CASSSISGRGNEQFF.

The chain has TRBV2 and TRBJ2-5, with 11 bases lining up with TRBD2. CDR3 length: 16 residues. Trimming cost V 4 bases and J 5 bases; bases outside gene matches: 9. Germline loops: CDR1 SNHLY, CDR2 FYNNEI. CDR3 residues: CASSVGTSGILETQYF. CDR3 bases: TGTGCCAGCAGTGTAGGGACTAGCGGAATATTGGAGACCCAGTACTTC.

This clone was seen a few times. J is TRBJ2-4 and V is TRBV27; D gene uncertain. Germline V lookup: CDR1 MNHEY, CDR2 SMNVEV (reference sequence). V gave up 7 bases and J gave up 0 bases, with 10 bases separating them. CDR3 length: 14 residues. The CDR3 DNA reads as TGTGCCAGCATGCCCAGCCTAGCCAAAAACATTCAGTACTTC. Residues: CASMPSLAKNIQYF.

This chain joins TRBV5-4 and TRBJ2-4, with 7 bases fitting TRBD1. V was clipped by 3 bases and J by 2 bases; unmatched bases: 5. The CDR3 covers 15 residues. The germline gives CDR1 SGHNT, CDR2 YYREEE (reference sequence). In DNA form, the CDR3 reads TGTGCCAGCAGCTCCAACAGGGGTACCAAAAACATTCAGTACTTC. Translated, it gives CASSSNRGTKNIQYF.

The rearrangement links TRBV2 to TRBJ2-7; 11 bases are shared with TRBD2. Germline CDR1 SNHLY, CDR2 FYNNEI. V shed 7 bases, J shed 4 bases, and the junction held 9 bases outside the gene matches. The CDR3 extends over 15 amino acids. CDR3 bases: TGTGCCAGCAAGAGGGGACTAGCGGTTAATTACGAGCAGTACTTC. Amino acid sequence: CASKRGLAVNYEQYF.

The chain has TRBV28 and TRBJ1-1, with a tentative D call TRBD1 (5 bases). V lost 5 bases and J lost 10, with 17 bases in between. The germline V gene encodes CDR1 MDHEN and CDR2 SYDVKM. This CDR3 contains 13 residues. The CDR3 loop is CASSTDSGRGAFF. The CDR3 coding sequence is TGTGCCAGCAGTACAGACAGCGGTCGGGGAGCTTTCTTT.

This clone was counted a single time. The chain uses TRBV28 and TRBJ2-3; a weak D match, TRBD1 (6 bases). This CDR3 spans 17 amino acids. V lost 4 bases and J lost 3, with 20 bases in between. Looked up from germline, CDR1 is MDHEN and CDR2 is SYDVKM. CDR3 bases: TGTGCCAGCAGTTCCCTTCCAGGGGCGAGGGGTACAGATACGCAGTATTTT. It specifies CASSSLPGARGTDTQYF.

This chain joins TRBV28 and TRBJ2-7; 7 bases are a match to TRBD2. The germline gives CDR1 MDHEN, CDR2 SYDVKM. The CDR3 covers 12 residues. The V segment lost 6 bases and the J segment 3 bases; nucleotides outside the gene matches: 2. CDR3 coding DNA: TGTGCCAGCAGGGGAGGGCTCTACGAGCAGTACTTC. Amino acids: CASRGGLYEQYF.

This sequence joins TRBV30 and TRBJ2-5; D is possibly TRBD2 (6 bases). CDR1 is GTSNPN, CDR2 SVGIG, per germline (reference sequence). There are 12 residues in the CDR3. The germline V and J ends were trimmed by 2 bases and 7 bases, with 11 bases remaining between them. The CDR3 nucleotides are TGTGCCTGGAGTCTGCCGGAGGGGACCCAGTACTTC. It yields the protein CAWSLPEGTQYF.

This clone was detected a few times. The rearrangement links TRBV2 to TRBJ1-5; the D is unclear. V was shortened by 2 bases and J by 4 bases, with 9 bases between the two germline ends. The germline CDR1 and CDR2 sequences are SNHLY and FYNNEI. The CDR3 covers 14 residues. CDR3 sequence reads: CASSENTENQPQHF. The CDR3, as DNA: TGTGCCAGCAGTGAAAACACTGAGAATCAGCCCCAGCATTTT. The full variable domain, rest sourced from reference TRBV2 and TRBJ1-5, is EPEVTQTPSHQVTQMGQEVILRCVPISNHLYFYWYRQILGQKVEFLVSFYNNEISEKSEIFDDQFSVERPDGSNFTLKIRSTKLEDSAMYFCASSENTENQPQHFGDGTRLSIL.

Of note for this clone: Within the sample, other DNA sequences also encode this same CDR3. J is TRBJ2-5 and V is TRBV2, with TRBD2 matching 14 bases. The V segment lost 3 bases and the J segment 5 bases; nucleotides outside the gene matches: 8. The CDR3 totals 17 residues. CDR1 is SNHLY, CDR2 FYNNEI, per germline. The CDR3 coding sequence is TGTGCCAGCAGTGATAGGACTAGCGGGAGGCGTTGGGAGACCCAGTACTTC. It encodes CASSDRTSGRRWETQYF.

The chain uses TRBV27 and TRBJ2-1; D not certain. In germline, CDR1 is MNHEY, CDR2 SMNVEV (reference sequence). V lost 2 bases and J 0 bases, leaving 8 bases between the germline ends. The CDR3 is 15 amino acids. CDR3: CASSLGKPSYNEQFF. The CDR3 DNA is TGTGCCAGCAGTTTAGGGAAACCCTCCTACAATGAGCAGTTCTTC.